This T cell receptor (beta chain) was obtained from a study of post-analysis software for immune sequencing data (dated by TCRdb to 2014 to 2015). Study-wide context: The recorded disease courses included relapsing-remitting, secondary progressive and progressive-relapsing multiple sclerosis, and some patients had no subtype annotation. The patient repertoires were compared against about a dozen previously published healthy control repertoires obtained from donors aged 6 to 25 years. A subset of samples was prepared in parallel using single-end sample barcoding, then pooled and co-amplified after Illumina adapter ligation.

To demonstrate the VDJtools post-analysis software, TCR beta repertoires were profiled from the peripheral blood of 10 to 15 young patients with multiple sclerosis. Multiple sclerosis patients were children and adolescents aged 6 to 15 years. The paper's findings and limits, for the study overall: Significantly higher frequencies in patients than in controls were found for roughly 5 TRBV segments, including TRBV5-6, TRBV5-1 and TRBV20-1. The multiple sclerosis patient group was slightly younger than the control group. Direct clustering with F measure showed strong co-clustering of samples prepared in the same batch, prompting a batch-effect correction. Compared with controls, multiple sclerosis patients had significantly lower normalized Chao1 diversity, a finding suggesting substantial peripheral T-cell clonal expansion.

Taken from the germline V gene, the CDR1 and CDR2 loops are SNHLY and FYNNEI. From cysteine to phenylalanine, the CDR3 is 15 amino acids long. Left in the record is the CDR3 DNA by itself, 45 bases read in frame from the first base. After removal of 8 bases from V and 4 bases from J, the junction retains 13 bases not matched to a gene. This clonotype turned up a few times. Its antigen specificity is not known. No clone much larger than this one lies a single base away; base qualities are absent. Libraries were constructed by PCR. The reads were generated on an Illumina HiSeq 2500. To reduce PCR and sequencing biases, unique molecular identifiers were built into the TCR beta cDNA libraries. Every 1 to 10 million input T cells yielded 500,000 or so cDNA molecules, meaning each molecule approximated one T cell. The same protocol used for the earlier healthy control dataset was applied to prepare and sequence the patient libraries. Within a given batch, samples were prepared together, multiplexed and sequenced on the same HiSeq lane. In the paper's pipeline: MIGEC was used to process the raw barcoded reads, and molecular identifier groups with only a single read were discarded before consensus assembly and CDR3 extraction. Clonotype tables were post-analysed with VDJtools, and diversity was normalized by down-sampling all datasets to the smallest sample size. To correct batch-related cross-sample contamination, repertoire overlap clustering matched CDR3 amino acid sequences but not nucleotide sequences. TCRdb passed the public sequencing reads through fastp at Q25 and MiXCR, retaining productive beta sequences. Here each entry gathers all rows of one CDR3 protein and keeps the most common genes and DNA. The V and J calls here are based on TCRdb, not the publication. The sample table lists roughly 870,000 distinct CDR3 sequences, roughly half of them with a count of one. The ten biggest clones cover approximately 4.4% of the sample.

The source is a girl aged 10-17 years with multiple sclerosis. Sequenced material: blood. The V and J segments used are TRBV2 and TRBJ2-5; 7 of the junction bases match TRBD1. The DNA reads TGTGCCAGCCTAGGGGGCGCGACGCAAAGAGAGACCCAGTACTTC. It translates to CASLGGATQRETQYF.